Below are 20 T cell receptor beta chains sequenced from a single sample in a study of blood T cell repertoires in COVID-19. Repertoires were generated with immunoSEQ multiplex PCR, while TCRdb's copy carries only in-frame clones and drops some. The sample consists of around 160,000 clones, approximately 90% of them appearing once. Sequences were obtained from peripheral blood. Source of these receptors: a man aged 18-30 years with acute or convalescent COVID-19.

The rearrangement joins TRBV20-1 to TRBJ1-1; 8 bases are shared with TRBD1. V lost 3 bases to trimming and J lost 6 bases; unmatched junction nucleotides: 9. Germline V gene sequence: CDR1 DFQATT, CDR2 SNEGSKA (reference sequence). This CDR3 contains 14 residues. This CDR3 is CSASLQGARPEAFF. DNA for the CDR3: TGCAGTGCTAGTCTCCAGGGGGCCAGACCTGAAGCTTTCTTT.

The chain employs TRBV24-1 and TRBJ2-3; 7 nucleotides match TRBD2. V was pared by 4 bases and J by 4 bases, with 10 bases of the junction left unmatched. The CDR3 totals 16 residues. CDR1 is KGHDR and CDR2 is SFDVKD in the germline V gene. This chain's CDR3 is CATSDPILGGADTQYF. CDR3 nucleotide sequence: TGTGCCACCAGTGACCCTATTTTGGGGGGGGCAGATACGCAGTATTTT.

This clone was detected only a few times. The chain joins TRBV11-2 to TRBJ2-1, with TRBD2 matching over 12 bases. CDR1 and CDR2 (germline): SGHAT, FQNNGV. CDR3 size: 15 residues. Trimming removed 5 bases from V and 8 bases from J; junction bases left unmatched: 7. CDR3 sequence reads: CASSLLAGGHYEQFF. The CDR3 bases are TGTGCCAGCAGCCTTCTAGCGGGGGGGCACTATGAGCAGTTCTTC.

This chain joins TRBV7-2 and TRBJ2-1, with 12 positions matching TRBD2. The CDR3 loop spans 14 amino acids. CDR1 and CDR2 (germline): SGHTA, FQGNSA. Unmatched junction bases numbered 3, after V lost 5 bases and J lost 7 bases. As DNA, the CDR3 is TGTGCCAGCAGCCCCGGGACTAGCGGGAATGAGCAGTTCTTC. Amino acid sequence: CASSPGTSGNEQFF.

The chain combines TRBV7-9 with TRBJ1-4, with D possibly being TRBD1 (6 bases). The length of the CDR3 is 17 residues. V shed 6 bases and J shed 4 bases, with 21 bases lying between them. Germline CDR1 SEHNR, CDR2 FQNEAQ (reference sequence). The CDR3 nucleotides read TGTGCCAGCAGTCACACCGCAGGGGAGTTCGGTAATGAAAAACTGTTTTTT. This encodes CASSHTAGEFGNEKLFF.

The chain uses TRBV27 and TRBJ1-1, with 12 positions matching TRBD1. Germline assignment: CDR1 MNHEY and CDR2 SMNVEV (reference sequence). The V and J ends lost 5 bases and 1 base, in that order; junction bases with no gene match: 8. The CDR3 totals 17 residues. CDR3 DNA: TGTGCCAGCAGTAAATGGGGACAGGGGGCGACGAACACTGAAGCTTTCTTT. As protein: CASSKWGQGATNTEAFF.

This chain uses TRBV6-5 with TRBJ1-4, with 9 positions matching TRBD1. Germline CDR1 is MNHEY and CDR2 is SVGAGI. V lost 4 bases to trimming and J lost 8 bases; unmatched junction nucleotides: 11. CDR3 size: 16 residues. The CDR3 sequence: CASSSYSGTGYEKLFF. For the CDR3, the DNA is TGTGCCAGCAGTTCGTATTCCGGGACAGGGTACGAAAAACTGTTTTTT.

The chain carries TRBV6-6 and TRBJ2-1; the D is unclear. Germline assignment: CDR1 MNHNY and CDR2 SVGAGI (reference sequence). With 1 base removed from V and 5 bases from J, the gap between germline ends came to 12 bases. The CDR3 covers 15 residues. In DNA, the CDR3 is TGTGCCAGCAGTTACTTAGTTAGCAACCACAATGAGCAGTTCTTC. It specifies CASSYLVSNHNEQFF.

V and J are TRBV3-1 (or the pseudogene TRBV3-2) and TRBJ1-6; 7 nucleotides line up with TRBD1. The CDR3 length is 16 residues. V dropped 4 bases and J dropped 7; count of bases not matched to a gene: 10. Germline V gene data show CDR1 as LGHDT and CDR2 as YNNKEL (reference sequence). The CDR3 DNA reads as TGTGCCAGCAGCCTGAGACAGGGTCTGAGCAATTCACCCCTCCACTTT. Translated: CASSLRQGLSNSPLHF.

V gene TRBV5-6 combines with J gene TRBJ2-7; D unresolved. This CDR3 region has 11 residues. V lost 0 bases and J lost 8, with 6 bases in between. Germline V CDR1 and CDR2: SGHDT, YYEEEE. The CDR3 reads CASSLGAQQYF. DNA of the CDR3: TGTGCCAGCAGCTTGGGCGCGCAGCAGTACTTC.

This sequence joins TRBV21-1 and TRBJ1-4; the table's D call TRBD1 went unverified against the DNA. TRBV21-1 is deemed a pseudogene. This CDR3 spans 19 amino acids. CDR3: CASSNYSPDRGGKNEKLFF. Here the CDR3 DNA reads TGTGCCAGCAGCAACTATAGTCCCGACAGGGGGGGTAAAAACGAAAAACTGTTTTTT.

The chain combines TRBV29-1 with TRBJ1-1; a weak D match, TRBD1 (5 bases). This CDR3 has 13 residues. CDR1 is SQVTM, CDR2 ANQGSEA, per germline. Trimming removed 1 base from V and 5 bases from J, with 11 bases in between. CDR3 DNA sequence: TGCAGCGTTGAAGGGGGCGCGGGGACTGAAGCTTTCTTT. Translating gives CSVEGGAGTEAFF.

V gene TRBV5-4 combines with J gene TRBJ1-2; TRBD1 matches at 9 bases. The CDR3 contains 15 residues. CDR1 is SGHNT, CDR2 YYREEE, per germline (reference sequence). Trimming at V came to 4 bases and at J to 2 bases, leaving 6 bases not matched to a gene. Here the CDR3 DNA reads TGTGCCAGCAGCACAACAGGGGGCGTAAACTATGGCTACACCTTC. This sequence encodes CASSTTGGVNYGYTF.

This sequence joins TRBV13 and TRBJ2-3; possibly TRBD2 for D (5 bases). The V gene's germline CDR1 is PRHDT and CDR2 FYEKMQ (reference sequence). The CDR3 has 14 residues. Trimming removed 2 bases at V and 6 bases at J, with 12 bases between. CDR3: CASSLREGSDTQYF. The CDR3 nucleotides are TGTGCCAGCAGCTTACGGGAAGGGTCGGATACGCAGTATTTT.

The chain links TRBV18 to TRBJ1-2; D ambiguous. Germline V gene data show CDR1 as KGHSH and CDR2 as LQKENI. The CDR3 runs to 14 residues. V was shortened by 0 bases and J by 6 bases, with 11 bases between the two germline ends. CDR3 residues: CASSPPWRVNGYTF. DNA of the CDR3: TGTGCCAGCTCACCACCTTGGAGGGTTAATGGCTACACCTTC. Together with reference TRBV18 and TRBJ1-2, the CDR3 gives the full variable domain: NAGVMQNPRHLVRRRGQEARLRCSPMKGHSHVYWYRQLPEEGLKFMVYLQKENIIDESGMPKERFSAEFPKEGPSILRIQQVVRGDSAAYFCASSPPWRVNGYTFGSGTRLTVV.

The genes are TRBV6-7 and TRBJ2-4; D uncertain. TRBV6-7 belongs to the ORF category, with a function that is uncertain. Between the trimmed V and J ends, which lost 4 bases and 0 bases, there was a span of 7 bases. The CDR3 contains 14 residues. This CDR3 is CASSLTLAKNIQYF. The CDR3, as DNA: TGTGCCAGCAGTTTGACACTAGCCAAAAACATTCAGTACTTC.

This chain connects TRBV9 to TRBJ2-5; 11 bases fit TRBD1. Per germline, CDR1 SGDLS and CDR2 YYNGEE. J was trimmed by 2 bases and V by 3 bases; bases with no gene match: 3. The CDR3 is made up of 15 amino acids. CDR3 nucleotide sequence: TGTGCCAGCAGCGCGGACAGGGGGCGACAAGAGACCCAGTACTTC. Its protein is CASSADRGRQETQYF.

This clone was counted between two and nine times. The chain carries TRBV25-1 and TRBJ1-1; the match to TRBD1 covers 7 bases. This CDR3 comprises 16 residues. Trimming took 5 bases from V and 0 from J; bases not matched to a gene: 9. The germline CDR1 and CDR2 sequences are MGHDK and SYGVNS. The CDR3 DNA is TGTGCCAGCAGTACTCTGAGGGACAGCCTGAACACTGAAGCTTTCTTT. Amino acid sequence: CASSTLRDSLNTEAFF.

The V and J genes are TRBV5-1 and TRBJ2-2; 9 nucleotides line up with TRBD1. J lost 4 bases, V lost 3 bases, and 4 bases had no gene match. Germline V gene sequence: CDR1 SGHRS, CDR2 YFSETQ. The CDR3 sequence is 15 residues long. In DNA, the CDR3 is TGCGCCAGCAGCTCCTCGGGACAGGGCACCGGGGAGCTGTTTTTT. This translates into CASSSSGQGTGELFF.

The V and J genes are TRBV6-1 and TRBJ2-3, with TRBD2 identical over 9 bases. V shed 2 bases, J shed 5 bases, and the junction held 11 bases outside the gene matches. Per germline, CDR1 MNHNS and CDR2 SASEGT. This CDR3 spans 17 amino acids. The CDR3 DNA is TGTGCCAGCAGTGAAACGATAGCGGGGGCCCGGAGAGATACGCAGTATTTT. Its translation is CASSETIAGARRDTQYF.